This T cell receptor beta chain was obtained from a study of blood T cell repertoires in COVID-19. Overall study context: Samples of COVID-19 (acute and convalescent) were obtained from the United States, Italy and Spain.

TCRdb keeps only in-frame clones here, not all; method: immunoSEQ multiplex PCR. Altogether about 280,000 clones are present, around nine tenths being singletons, with the ten largest covering approximately 6%. Trimming took 0 bases from V and 1 from J; bases not matched to a gene: 10. The CDR3 has 19 residues. Germline CDR1 and CDR2: SEHNR and FQNEAQ (reference sequence). The chain combines TRBV7-9 with TRBJ2-5; 11 bases are shared with TRBD2. Sequencing was done on a sample of PBMCs or T cells enriched from blood (not recorded which). The source is a woman aged 35 to 49 who had recovered from COVID-19. CDR3 region: CASSLAILAGGGVQETQYF. The CDR3 region has the DNA TGTGCCAGCAGCTTAGCGATCCTAGCGGGAGGAGGAGTCCAAGAGACCCAGTACTTC.